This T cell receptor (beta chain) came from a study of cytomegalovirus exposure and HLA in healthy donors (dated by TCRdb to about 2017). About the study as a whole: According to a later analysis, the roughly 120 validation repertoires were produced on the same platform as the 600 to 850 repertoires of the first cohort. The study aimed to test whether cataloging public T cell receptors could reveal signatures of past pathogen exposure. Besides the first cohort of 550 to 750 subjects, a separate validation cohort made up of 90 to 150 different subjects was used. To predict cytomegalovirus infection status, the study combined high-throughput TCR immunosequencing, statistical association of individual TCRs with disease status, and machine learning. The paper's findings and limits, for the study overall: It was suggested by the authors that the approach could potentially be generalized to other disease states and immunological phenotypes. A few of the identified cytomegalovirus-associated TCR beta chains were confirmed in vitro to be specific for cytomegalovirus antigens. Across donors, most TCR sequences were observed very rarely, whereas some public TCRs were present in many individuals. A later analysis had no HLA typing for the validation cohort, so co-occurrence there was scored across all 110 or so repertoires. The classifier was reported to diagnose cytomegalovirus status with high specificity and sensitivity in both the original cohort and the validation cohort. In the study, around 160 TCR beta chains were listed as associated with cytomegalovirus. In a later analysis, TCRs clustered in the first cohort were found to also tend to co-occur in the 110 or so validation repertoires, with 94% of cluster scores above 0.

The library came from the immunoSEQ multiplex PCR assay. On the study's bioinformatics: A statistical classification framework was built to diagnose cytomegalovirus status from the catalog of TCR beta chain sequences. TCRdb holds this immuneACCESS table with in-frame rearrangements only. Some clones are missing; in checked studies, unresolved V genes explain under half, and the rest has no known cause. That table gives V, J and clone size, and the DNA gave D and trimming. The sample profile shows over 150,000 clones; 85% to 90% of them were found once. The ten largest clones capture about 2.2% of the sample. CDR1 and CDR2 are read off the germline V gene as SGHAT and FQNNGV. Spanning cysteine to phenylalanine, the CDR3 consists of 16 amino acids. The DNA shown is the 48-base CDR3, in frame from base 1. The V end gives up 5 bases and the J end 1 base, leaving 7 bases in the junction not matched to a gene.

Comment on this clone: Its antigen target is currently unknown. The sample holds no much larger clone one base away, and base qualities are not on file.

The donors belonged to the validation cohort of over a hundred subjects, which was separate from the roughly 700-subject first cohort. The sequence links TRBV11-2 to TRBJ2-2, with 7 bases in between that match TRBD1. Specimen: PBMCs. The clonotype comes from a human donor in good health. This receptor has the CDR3 CASSPSGQKNTGELFF. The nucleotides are TGTGCCAGCAGCCCGTCGGGACAGAAGAACACCGGGGAGCTGTTTTTT. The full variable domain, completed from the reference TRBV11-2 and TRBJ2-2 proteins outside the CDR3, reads EAGVAQSPRYKIIEKRQSVAFWCNPISGHATLYWYQQILGQGPKLLIQFQNNGVVDDSQLPKDRFSAERLKGVDSTLKIQPAKLEDSAVYLCASSPSGQKNTGELFFGEGSRLTVL.